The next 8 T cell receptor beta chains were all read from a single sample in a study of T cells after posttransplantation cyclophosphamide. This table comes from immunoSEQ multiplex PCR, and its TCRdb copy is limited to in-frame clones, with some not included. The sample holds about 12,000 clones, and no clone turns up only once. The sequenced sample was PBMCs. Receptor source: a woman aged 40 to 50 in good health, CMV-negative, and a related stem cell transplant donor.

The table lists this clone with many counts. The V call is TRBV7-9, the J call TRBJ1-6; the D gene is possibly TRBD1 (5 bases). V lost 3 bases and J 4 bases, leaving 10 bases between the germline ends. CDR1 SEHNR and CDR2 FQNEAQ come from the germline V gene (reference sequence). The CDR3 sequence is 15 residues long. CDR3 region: CASSFSSGYNSPLHF. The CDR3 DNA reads TGTGCCAGCAGCTTTTCCTCAGGGTATAATTCACCCCTCCACTTT.

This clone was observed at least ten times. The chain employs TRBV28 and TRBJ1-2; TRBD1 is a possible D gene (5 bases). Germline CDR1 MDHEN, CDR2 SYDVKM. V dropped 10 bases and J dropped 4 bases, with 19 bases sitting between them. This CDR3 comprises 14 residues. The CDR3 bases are TGTGCCACATTCTATGGGGGGGGAGTCTATGGCTACACCTTC. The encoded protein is CATFYGGGVYGYTF.

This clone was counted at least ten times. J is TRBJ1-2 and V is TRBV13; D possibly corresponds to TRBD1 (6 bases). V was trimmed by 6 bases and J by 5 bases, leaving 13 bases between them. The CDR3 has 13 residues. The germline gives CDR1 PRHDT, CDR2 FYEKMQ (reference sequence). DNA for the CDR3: TGTGCCAGCAGTACACAGGGCTTTTATGGCTACACCTTC. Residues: CASSTQGFYGYTF. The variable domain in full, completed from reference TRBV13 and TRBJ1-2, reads AAGVIQSPRHLIKEKRETATLKCYPIPRHDTVYWYQQGPGQDPQFLISFYEKMQSDKGSIPDRFSAQQFSDYHSELNMSSLELGDSALYFCASSTQGFYGYTFGSGTRLTVV.

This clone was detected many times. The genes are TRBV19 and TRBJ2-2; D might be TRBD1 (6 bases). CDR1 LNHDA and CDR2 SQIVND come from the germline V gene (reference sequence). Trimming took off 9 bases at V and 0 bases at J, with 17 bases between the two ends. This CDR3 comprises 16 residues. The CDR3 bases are TGTGCCAGCCGAACCGACAGGACCGCGAACACCGGGGAGCTGTTTTTT. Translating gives CASRTDRTANTGELFF.

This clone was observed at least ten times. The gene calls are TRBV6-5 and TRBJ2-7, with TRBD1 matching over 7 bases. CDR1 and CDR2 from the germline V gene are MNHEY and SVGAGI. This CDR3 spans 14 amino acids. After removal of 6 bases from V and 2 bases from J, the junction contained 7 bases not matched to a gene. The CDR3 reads CASSRQGITYEQYF. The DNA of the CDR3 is TGTGCCAGCAGCCGACAGGGTATAACCTACGAGCAGTACTTC.

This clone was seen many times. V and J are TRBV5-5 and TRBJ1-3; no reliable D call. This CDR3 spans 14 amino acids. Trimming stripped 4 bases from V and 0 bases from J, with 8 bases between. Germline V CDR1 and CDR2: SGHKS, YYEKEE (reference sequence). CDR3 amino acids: CASSPRYSGNTIYF. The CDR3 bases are TGTGCCAGCAGCCCTAGATACTCTGGAAACACCATATATTTT.

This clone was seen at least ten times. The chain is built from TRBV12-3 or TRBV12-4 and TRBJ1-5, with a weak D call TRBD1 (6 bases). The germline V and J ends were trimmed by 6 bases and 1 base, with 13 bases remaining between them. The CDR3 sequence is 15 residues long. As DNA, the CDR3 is TGTGCCAGCAGGTCCACAGGGCTGAGCAATCAGCCCCAGCATTTT. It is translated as CASRSTGLSNQPQHF.

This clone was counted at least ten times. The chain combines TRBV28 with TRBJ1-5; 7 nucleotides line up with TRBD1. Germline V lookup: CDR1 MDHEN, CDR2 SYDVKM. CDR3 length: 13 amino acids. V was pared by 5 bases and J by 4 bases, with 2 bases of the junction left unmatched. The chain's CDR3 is CASSTGDNQPQHF. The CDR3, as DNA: TGTGCCAGCAGTACAGGGGATAATCAGCCCCAGCATTTT.